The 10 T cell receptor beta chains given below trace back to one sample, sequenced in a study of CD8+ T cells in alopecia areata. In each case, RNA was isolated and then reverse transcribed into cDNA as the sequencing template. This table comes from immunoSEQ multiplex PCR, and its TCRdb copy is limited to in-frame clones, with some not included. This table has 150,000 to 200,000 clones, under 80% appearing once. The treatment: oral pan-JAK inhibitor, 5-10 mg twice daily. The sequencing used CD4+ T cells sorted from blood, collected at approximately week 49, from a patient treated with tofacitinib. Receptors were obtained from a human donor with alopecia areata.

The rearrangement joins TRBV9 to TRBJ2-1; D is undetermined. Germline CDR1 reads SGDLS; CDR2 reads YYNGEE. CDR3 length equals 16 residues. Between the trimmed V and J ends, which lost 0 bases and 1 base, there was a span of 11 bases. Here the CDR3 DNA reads TGTGCCAGCAGCGTAGACGGCGACGCGTCCTACAATGAGCAGTTCTTC. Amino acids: CASSVDGDASYNEQFF.

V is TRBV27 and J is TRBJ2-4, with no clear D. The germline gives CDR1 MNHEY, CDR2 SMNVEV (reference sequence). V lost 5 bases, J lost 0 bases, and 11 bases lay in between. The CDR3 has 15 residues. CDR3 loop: CASSTTSLAKNIQYF. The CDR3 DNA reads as TGTGCCAGCAGTACTACAAGCTTAGCCAAAAACATTCAGTACTTC.

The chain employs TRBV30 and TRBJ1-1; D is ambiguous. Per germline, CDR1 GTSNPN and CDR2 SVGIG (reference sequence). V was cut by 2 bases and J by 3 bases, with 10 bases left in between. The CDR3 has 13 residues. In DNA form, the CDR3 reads TGTGCCTGGAGTACCGGCGGCTACACTGAAGCTTTCTTT. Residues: CAWSTGGYTEAFF. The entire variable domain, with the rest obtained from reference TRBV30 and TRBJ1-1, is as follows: SQTIHQWPATLVQPVGSPLSLECTVEGTSNPNLYWYRQAAGRGLQLLFYSVGIGQISSEVPQNLSASRPQDRQFILSSKKLLLSDSGFYLCAWSTGGYTEAFFGQGTRLTVV.

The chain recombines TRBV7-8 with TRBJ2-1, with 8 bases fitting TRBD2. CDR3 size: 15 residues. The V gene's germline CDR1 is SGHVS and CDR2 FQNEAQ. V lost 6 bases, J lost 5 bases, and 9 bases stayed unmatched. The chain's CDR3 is CASRREAGGHNEQFF. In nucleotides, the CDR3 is TGTGCCAGCAGACGGGAGGCGGGGGGCCACAATGAGCAGTTCTTC.

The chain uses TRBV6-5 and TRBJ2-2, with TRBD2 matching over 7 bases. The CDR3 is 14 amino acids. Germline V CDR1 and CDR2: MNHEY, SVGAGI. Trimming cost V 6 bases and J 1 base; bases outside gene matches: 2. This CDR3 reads CASSKRGNTGELFF. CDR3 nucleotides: TGTGCCAGCAGCAAGCGGGGGAACACCGGGGAGCTGTTTTTT.

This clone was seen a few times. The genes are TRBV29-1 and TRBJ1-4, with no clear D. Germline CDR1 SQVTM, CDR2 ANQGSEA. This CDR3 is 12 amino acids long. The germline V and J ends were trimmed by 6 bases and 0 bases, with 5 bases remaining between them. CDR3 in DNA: TGCAGCGTCTATGCAACTAATGAAAAACTGTTTTTT. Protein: CSVYATNEKLFF.

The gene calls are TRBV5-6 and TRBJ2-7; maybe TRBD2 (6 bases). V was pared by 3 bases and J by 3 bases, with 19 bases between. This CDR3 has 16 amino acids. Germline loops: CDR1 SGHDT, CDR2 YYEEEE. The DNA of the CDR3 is TGTGCCAGCAGCTCCGGCGGGGCCGCAACGTACTACGAGCAGTACTTC. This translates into CASSSGGAATYYEQYF. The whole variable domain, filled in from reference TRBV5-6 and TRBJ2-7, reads DAGVTQSPTHLIKTRGQQVTLRCSPKSGHDTVSWYQQALGQGPQFIFQYYEEEERQRGNFPDRFSGHQFPNYSSELNVNALLLGDSALYLCASSSGGAATYYEQYFGPGTRLTVT.

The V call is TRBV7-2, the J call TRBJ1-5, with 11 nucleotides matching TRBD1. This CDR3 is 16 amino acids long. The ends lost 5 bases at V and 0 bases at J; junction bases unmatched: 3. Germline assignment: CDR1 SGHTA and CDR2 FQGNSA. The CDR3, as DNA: TGTGCCAGCAGCGCCGGGACAGGGGGTAGCAATCAGCCCCAGCATTTT. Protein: CASSAGTGGSNQPQHF. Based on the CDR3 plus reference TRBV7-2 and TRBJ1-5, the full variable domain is GAGVSQSPSNKVTEKGKDVELRCDPISGHTALYWYRQSLGQGLEFLIYFQGNSAPDKSGLPSDRFSAERTGGSVSTLTIQRTQQEDSAVYLCASSAGTGGSNQPQHFGDGTRLSIL.

The CDR3 spells CASSMGLYNEQFF. Here the CDR3 DNA reads TGTGCCAGCAGTATGGGCCTCTACAATGAGCAGTTCTTC. This chain links TRBV2 with TRBJ2-1; D is unclear. The germline gives CDR1 SNHLY, CDR2 FYNNEI. The CDR3 has 13 residues. V shed 5 bases and J shed 3 bases, with 8 bases lying between them.

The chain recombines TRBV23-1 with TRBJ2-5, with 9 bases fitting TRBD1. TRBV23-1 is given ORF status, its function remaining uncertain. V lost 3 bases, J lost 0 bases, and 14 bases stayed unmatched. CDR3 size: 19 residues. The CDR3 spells CASSHPGQGMGGYQETQYF. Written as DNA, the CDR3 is TGCGCCAGCAGTCATCCCGGACAGGGGATGGGGGGGTACCAAGAGACCCAGTACTTC.